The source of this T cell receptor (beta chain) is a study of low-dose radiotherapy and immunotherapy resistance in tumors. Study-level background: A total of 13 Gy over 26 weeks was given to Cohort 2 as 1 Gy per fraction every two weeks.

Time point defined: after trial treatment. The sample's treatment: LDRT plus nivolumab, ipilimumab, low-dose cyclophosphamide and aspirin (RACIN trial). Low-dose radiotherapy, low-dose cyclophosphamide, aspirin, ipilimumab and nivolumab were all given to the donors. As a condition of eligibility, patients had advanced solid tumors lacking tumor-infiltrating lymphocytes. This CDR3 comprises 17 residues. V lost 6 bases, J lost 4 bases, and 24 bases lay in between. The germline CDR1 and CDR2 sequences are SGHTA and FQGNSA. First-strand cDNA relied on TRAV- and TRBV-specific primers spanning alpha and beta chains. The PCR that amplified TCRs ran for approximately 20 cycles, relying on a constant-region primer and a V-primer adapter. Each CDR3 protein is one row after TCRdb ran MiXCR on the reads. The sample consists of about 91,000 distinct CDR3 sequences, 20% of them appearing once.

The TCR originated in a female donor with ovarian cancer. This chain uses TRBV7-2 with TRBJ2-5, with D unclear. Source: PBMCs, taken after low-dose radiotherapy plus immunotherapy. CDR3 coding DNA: TGTGCCAGCAGTTCCAATACCCTCTACACGATTCCAGAGACCCAGTACTTC. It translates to CASSSNTLYTIPETQYF.